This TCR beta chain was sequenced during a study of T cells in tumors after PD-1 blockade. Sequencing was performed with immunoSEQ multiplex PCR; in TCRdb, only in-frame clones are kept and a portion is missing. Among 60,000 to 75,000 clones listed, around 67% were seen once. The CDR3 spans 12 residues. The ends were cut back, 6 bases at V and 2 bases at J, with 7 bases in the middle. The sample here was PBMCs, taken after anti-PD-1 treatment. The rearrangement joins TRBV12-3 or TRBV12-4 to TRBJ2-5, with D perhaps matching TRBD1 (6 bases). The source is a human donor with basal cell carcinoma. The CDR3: CASRGQQETQYF. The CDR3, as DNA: TGTGCCAGCAGAGGACAGCAAGAGACCCAGTACTTC.